This is a list of T cell receptor beta chains from one sample in a study of T cells in Graves' hyperthyroidism and ophthalmopathy. TCRdb re-derived calls from the multiplex PCR reads in MiXCR, one entry per CDR3 protein. The repertoire holds 700,000 or so distinct CDR3 sequences, with about 15% as singletons. Sequenced input: blood. These receptors were taken from a man between 18 and 29 years old with Graves' hyperthyroidism. CDR3s include the opening cysteine and the closing phenylalanine or tryptophan. The order of the fields is D gene, J gene, V gene, clone size, CDR3 length, CDR3 DNA, CDR3 protein. D genes are given only for firm matches. Clone size is not always given. Where it is, it says once, few, many or a class for expanded clones.

d_call: TRBD1; j_call: TRBJ1-3; v_call: TRBV9; clone_size: NA; cdr3_length: 17; cdr3_nt: TGTGCCAGCAGCGTAGGACAGGGGCCCATCTCTGGAAACACCATATATTTT; cdr3_aa: CASSVGQGPISGNTIYF
d_call: NA; j_call: TRBJ2-2; v_call: TRBV11-2; clone_size: many; cdr3_length: 15; cdr3_nt: TGTGCCAGCAGCTTAGTTCTAGGGAACGGCGGGGAGCTGTTTTTT; cdr3_aa: CASSLVLGNGGELFF
d_call: TRBD1; j_call: TRBJ1-1; v_call: TRBV13; clone_size: NA; cdr3_length: 14; cdr3_nt: TGTGCCAGCAGCTTATACAGGGGTTCCACTGAAGCTTTCTTT; cdr3_aa: CASSLYRGSTEAFF
d_call: NA; j_call: TRBJ2-2; v_call: TRBV30; clone_size: many; cdr3_length: 14; cdr3_nt: TGTGCCTCCCCGTCCGAGGGCCCGACCGGGGAGCTGTTTTTT; cdr3_aa: CASPSEGPTGELFF
d_call: TRBD2; j_call: TRBJ2-1; v_call: TRBV6-1; clone_size: many; cdr3_length: 15; cdr3_nt: TGTGCCAGCAGCCTGGAGGGTAGCGGGAGCGGTGAGCAGTTCTTC; cdr3_aa: CASSLEGSGSGEQFF
d_call: NA; j_call: TRBJ2-3; v_call: TRBV5-1; clone_size: NA; cdr3_length: 15; cdr3_nt: TGCGCCAGCAGCTTTGGCCCTGCCTCGGAGGGTACGCAGTATTTT; cdr3_aa: CASSFGPASEGTQYF
d_call: NA; j_call: TRBJ2-3; v_call: TRBV6-5; clone_size: few; cdr3_length: 13; cdr3_nt: TGTGCCAGCAGTTACGGTGACCCAGATACGCAGTATTTT; cdr3_aa: CASSYGDPDTQYF
d_call: TRBD2; j_call: TRBJ2-7; v_call: TRBV28; clone_size: many; cdr3_length: 15; cdr3_nt: TGTGCCAGCAGTCTCCTAGCGGGAGCACTGGGTGAGCAGTACTTC; cdr3_aa: CASSLLAGALGEQYF
d_call: TRBD1; j_call: TRBJ2-7; v_call: TRBV12-3/TRBV12-4; clone_size: many; cdr3_length: 16; cdr3_nt: TGTGCCAGCAGTCCGCGAGGGACAGGGGGCGGCCTGGAGCAGTACTTC; cdr3_aa: CASSPRGTGGGLEQYF
d_call: NA; j_call: TRBJ1-2; v_call: TRBV12-3/TRBV12-4; clone_size: NA; cdr3_length: 12; cdr3_nt: TGTGCCAGCAGGCAGGGCGGTAATGGCTACACCTTC; cdr3_aa: CASRQGGNGYTF
d_call: TRBD1; j_call: TRBJ2-2; v_call: TRBV5-4; clone_size: NA; cdr3_length: 14; cdr3_nt: TGTGCCAGCAGCGGGACAGTGTCCACCGGGGAGCTGTTTTTT; cdr3_aa: CASSGTVSTGELFF
d_call: TRBD2; j_call: TRBJ2-3; v_call: TRBV7-2; clone_size: NA; cdr3_length: 17; cdr3_nt: TGTGCCAGCAGCTTAGAATTTGGGCGGGAGGCCATAGATACGCAGTATTTT; cdr3_aa: CASSLEFGREAIDTQYF
d_call: NA; j_call: TRBJ2-1; v_call: TRBV12-3/TRBV12-4; clone_size: few; cdr3_length: 12; cdr3_nt: TGTGCCAGCAGTTTTACGTCGGGTCAGCAGTTCTTC; cdr3_aa: CASSFTSGQQFF
d_call: TRBD2; j_call: TRBJ2-1; v_call: TRBV7-3; clone_size: NA; cdr3_length: 16; cdr3_nt: TGTGCCAGCAGCTTAAATGCGGGAGGCTCCTACAATGAGCAGTTCTTC; cdr3_aa: CASSLNAGGSYNEQFF
d_call: NA; j_call: TRBJ1-1; v_call: TRBV6-1; clone_size: many; cdr3_length: 13; cdr3_nt: TGTGCCATCCGGCGGACAGCGGTCGCTGAAGCTTTCTTT; cdr3_aa: CAIRRTAVAEAFF
d_call: NA; j_call: TRBJ1-1; v_call: TRBV20-1; clone_size: many; cdr3_length: 14; cdr3_nt: TGCAGTGCTAGAGATACCCAGGTAGGGACTGAAGCTTTCTTT; cdr3_aa: CSARDTQVGTEAFF
d_call: NA; j_call: TRBJ1-2; v_call: TRBV30; clone_size: many; cdr3_length: 11; cdr3_nt: TGTGCCTGGAGTAGTGGCCATGGCTACACCTTC; cdr3_aa: CAWSSGHGYTF
d_call: TRBD1; j_call: TRBJ2-7; v_call: TRBV28; clone_size: few; cdr3_length: 16; cdr3_nt: TGTGCCAGCAGTCCGGACAGGGGGGCGGGGAGGTACGAGCAGTACTTC; cdr3_aa: CASSPDRGAGRYEQYF
d_call: NA; j_call: TRBJ2-1; v_call: TRBV2; clone_size: many; cdr3_length: 14; cdr3_nt: TGTGCCAGCAGTAGCTTCCCCTCCTACAATGAGCAGTTCTTC; cdr3_aa: CASSSFPSYNEQFF
d_call: NA; j_call: TRBJ2-5; v_call: TRBV9; clone_size: NA; cdr3_length: 14; cdr3_nt: TGTGCCAGCAGCGTAGAGCCTACCCCAGAGACCCAGTACTTC; cdr3_aa: CASSVEPTPETQYF
d_call: TRBD1; j_call: TRBJ1-5; v_call: TRBV28; clone_size: NA; cdr3_length: 16; cdr3_nt: TGTGCCAGCAGTTCACCGGGACAGGGGGTAGGTCAGCCCCAGCATTTT; cdr3_aa: CASSSPGQGVGQPQHF
d_call: NA; j_call: TRBJ2-5; v_call: TRBV5-6; clone_size: NA; cdr3_length: 13; cdr3_nt: TGTGCCAGCAGCTCGGGGGTCACGAGGACCCAGTACTTC; cdr3_aa: CASSSGVTRTQYF
d_call: NA; j_call: TRBJ2-3; v_call: TRBV12-3/TRBV12-4; clone_size: many; cdr3_length: 13; cdr3_nt: TGTGCCAGCAATTCACAGGGCACAGATACGCAGTATTTT; cdr3_aa: CASNSQGTDTQYF
d_call: NA; j_call: TRBJ2-7; v_call: TRBV25-1; clone_size: few; cdr3_length: 12; cdr3_nt: TGTGCCAGCAGGGGGGCTAGCACGGAGCAGTACTTC; cdr3_aa: CASRGASTEQYF
d_call: TRBD2; j_call: TRBJ2-7; v_call: TRBV11-2; clone_size: many; cdr3_length: 16; cdr3_nt: TGTGCCAGCAGCCCCCGTGCTAAGGGAGGGCCCTACGAGCAGTACTTC; cdr3_aa: CASSPRAKGGPYEQYF
d_call: TRBD1; j_call: TRBJ1-5; v_call: TRBV28; clone_size: many; cdr3_length: 15; cdr3_nt: TGTGCCAGCAGCTCGACAGGGGCTCACAATCAGCCCCAGCATTTT; cdr3_aa: CASSSTGAHNQPQHF
d_call: TRBD2; j_call: TRBJ2-1; v_call: TRBV30; clone_size: few; cdr3_length: 15; cdr3_nt: TGTGCCTGGAAAATAGCGGGGTATAATAGGAATGAGCAGTTCTTC; cdr3_aa: CAWKIAGYNRNEQFF
d_call: NA; j_call: TRBJ2-7; v_call: TRBV14; clone_size: few; cdr3_length: 15; cdr3_nt: TGTGCCAGCAGCCAAGAGATCGGGAACTCCTACGAGCAGTACTTC; cdr3_aa: CASSQEIGNSYEQYF
d_call: NA; j_call: TRBJ2-5; v_call: TRBV5-8; clone_size: few; cdr3_length: 14; cdr3_nt: TGTGCCAGCAGCTGGTGGCAGTCTGGGGAGACCCAGTACTTC; cdr3_aa: CASSWWQSGETQYF
d_call: NA; j_call: TRBJ2-7; v_call: TRBV19; clone_size: few; cdr3_length: 15; cdr3_nt: TGTGCCAGTAGTATTCGATACTCCGGGGCCTACGAGCAGTACTTC; cdr3_aa: CASSIRYSGAYEQYF
d_call: NA; j_call: TRBJ2-7; v_call: TRBV11-2; clone_size: NA; cdr3_length: 13; cdr3_nt: TGTGCCAGCAGCTTTGTCCAGCACTACGAGCAGTACTTC; cdr3_aa: CASSFVQHYEQYF
d_call: NA; j_call: TRBJ2-3; v_call: TRBV4-2; clone_size: NA; cdr3_length: 15; cdr3_nt: TGTGCCAGCAGCCAAGATCCTAAGTCAACAGATACGCAGTATTTT; cdr3_aa: CASSQDPKSTDTQYF
d_call: NA; j_call: TRBJ2-3; v_call: TRBV7-2; clone_size: NA; cdr3_length: 15; cdr3_nt: TGTGCCAGCAGCCGAAGGGAGACTTGGACAGATACGCAGTATTTT; cdr3_aa: CASSRRETWTDTQYF
d_call: TRBD1; j_call: TRBJ2-7; v_call: TRBV29-1; clone_size: few; cdr3_length: 13; cdr3_nt: TGCAGCGTCCCCCTAGGACAGGGCGGGGTGCAGTACTTC; cdr3_aa: CSVPLGQGGVQYF
d_call: NA; j_call: TRBJ2-7; v_call: TRBV28; clone_size: many; cdr3_length: 11; cdr3_nt: TGTGCCAGCAGTCGCCCCTGGGAGCAGTACTTC; cdr3_aa: CASSRPWEQYF
d_call: NA; j_call: TRBJ2-7; v_call: TRBV20-1; clone_size: NA; cdr3_length: 15; cdr3_nt: TGCAGTGCTAGAGATCTAGGGACAAATTCCTACGAGCAGTACTTC; cdr3_aa: CSARDLGTNSYEQYF
d_call: TRBD1; j_call: TRBJ1-2; v_call: TRBV27; clone_size: NA; cdr3_length: 14; cdr3_nt: TGTGCCAGCAAAACAGGGGGCCTTGACTATGGCTACACCTTC; cdr3_aa: CASKTGGLDYGYTF
d_call: NA; j_call: TRBJ1-5; v_call: TRBV20-1; clone_size: many; cdr3_length: 14; cdr3_nt: TGCAGTGCTAGTACCGGGGCGAGCAATCAGCCCCAGCATTTT; cdr3_aa: CSASTGASNQPQHF
d_call: NA; j_call: TRBJ1-5; v_call: TRBV28; clone_size: many; cdr3_length: 13; cdr3_nt: TGTGCCAGCACCCCCGCGAGGGTTCAGCCCCAGCATTTT; cdr3_aa: CASTPARVQPQHF
d_call: NA; j_call: TRBJ2-7; v_call: TRBV28; clone_size: many; cdr3_length: 16; cdr3_nt: TGTGCCAGCAGTTCCGCTTTAGCGAGACCCGCCTACGAGCAGTACTTC; cdr3_aa: CASSSALARPAYEQYF
d_call: TRBD2; j_call: TRBJ2-5; v_call: TRBV2; clone_size: many; cdr3_length: 16; cdr3_nt: TGTGCCAGCAGTGACGAGACTAGCGGACCCCAAGAGACCCAGTACTTC; cdr3_aa: CASSDETSGPQETQYF
d_call: TRBD2; j_call: TRBJ2-1; v_call: TRBV7-7; clone_size: many; cdr3_length: 15; cdr3_nt: TGTGCTAGCAGCTTGGGACTAGCGGGACGAAATGAGCAGTTCTTC; cdr3_aa: CASSLGLAGRNEQFF
d_call: TRBD1; j_call: TRBJ2-7; v_call: TRBV6-2/TRBV6-3; clone_size: NA; cdr3_length: 14; cdr3_nt: TGTGCCAGCAGTTACACCACAGGGGGAGACGAGCAGTACTTC; cdr3_aa: CASSYTTGGDEQYF
d_call: NA; j_call: TRBJ2-2; v_call: TRBV4-1; clone_size: NA; cdr3_length: 15; cdr3_nt: TGCGCCAGCAGCCAAGAACTAGCCTATACCGGGGAGCTGTTTTTT; cdr3_aa: CASSQELAYTGELFF
d_call: TRBD2; j_call: TRBJ2-5; v_call: TRBV5-1; clone_size: many; cdr3_length: 13; cdr3_nt: TGCGCCAGCAGCGAAGCGGGAGAAGAGACCCAGTACTTC; cdr3_aa: CASSEAGEETQYF
d_call: TRBD1; j_call: TRBJ1-3; v_call: TRBV28; clone_size: few; cdr3_length: 14; cdr3_nt: TGTGCCAGCAGTTTGGCAGGGGGCAAGGACACCATATATTTT; cdr3_aa: CASSLAGGKDTIYF
d_call: TRBD1; j_call: TRBJ2-7; v_call: TRBV12-3/TRBV12-4; clone_size: NA; cdr3_length: 15; cdr3_nt: TGTGCCAGCAGTTCGTCCACAGGGGGGACCTACGAGCAGTACTTC; cdr3_aa: CASSSSTGGTYEQYF
d_call: NA; j_call: TRBJ2-5; v_call: TRBV11-2; clone_size: many; cdr3_length: 15; cdr3_nt: TGTGCCAGCAGCTTTGGGGGGGGCCCCCGAGAGACCCAGTACTTC; cdr3_aa: CASSFGGGPRETQYF
d_call: NA; j_call: TRBJ2-1; v_call: TRBV11-2; clone_size: many; cdr3_length: 11; cdr3_nt: TGTGCCAGCAGCTGGGGGAATGAGCAGTTCTTC; cdr3_aa: CASSWGNEQFF
d_call: NA; j_call: TRBJ2-7; v_call: TRBV20-1; clone_size: many; cdr3_length: 12; cdr3_nt: TGCAGTGCTAGACCTTCGCGCTACGAGCAGTACTTC; cdr3_aa: CSARPSRYEQYF
d_call: NA; j_call: TRBJ1-1; v_call: TRBV3-1; clone_size: few; cdr3_length: 14; cdr3_nt: TGTGCCAGCAGCCAAACAGGGACGAACACTGAAGCTTTCTTT; cdr3_aa: CASSQTGTNTEAFF
d_call: NA; j_call: TRBJ1-1; v_call: TRBV27; clone_size: few; cdr3_length: 13; cdr3_nt: TGTGCCAGCAGTTTATCCGCCACCGCTGAAGCTTTCTTT; cdr3_aa: CASSLSATAEAFF
d_call: NA; j_call: TRBJ2-2; v_call: TRBV2; clone_size: few; cdr3_length: 12; cdr3_nt: TGTGCCAGCAGGTCTACCCACCGGGAGCTGTTTTTT; cdr3_aa: CASRSTHRELFF
d_call: TRBD2; j_call: TRBJ2-7; v_call: TRBV30; clone_size: many; cdr3_length: 17; cdr3_nt: TGTGCCTGGAGTACCACTCGGGGCGGGAGCCCTATCTACGAGCAGTACTTC; cdr3_aa: CAWSTTRGGSPIYEQYF
d_call: TRBD1; j_call: TRBJ2-7; v_call: TRBV6-9; clone_size: NA; cdr3_length: 18; cdr3_nt: TGTGCCAGCAGTTCGGAAACAGGGGGCCCGACTAACTCCTACGAGCAGTACTTC; cdr3_aa: CASSSETGGPTNSYEQYF
d_call: NA; j_call: TRBJ2-2; v_call: TRBV19; clone_size: NA; cdr3_length: 14; cdr3_nt: TGTGCCAGTACCCATATTACAAACACCGGGGAGCTGTTTTTT; cdr3_aa: CASTHITNTGELFF
d_call: NA; j_call: TRBJ2-3; v_call: TRBV30; clone_size: many; cdr3_length: 15; cdr3_nt: TGTGCCTGGAGTCACAAGGGACTCCGCACAGATACGCAGTATTTT; cdr3_aa: CAWSHKGLRTDTQYF
d_call: NA; j_call: TRBJ1-4; v_call: TRBV20-1; clone_size: few; cdr3_length: 13; cdr3_nt: TGCAGTGCTAGAGATGGGAGGGATGAAAAACTGTTTTTT; cdr3_aa: CSARDGRDEKLFF
d_call: TRBD2; j_call: TRBJ2-3; v_call: TRBV29-1; clone_size: NA; cdr3_length: 13; cdr3_nt: TGCAGCGGAACTAGCGGGGGCACAGATACGCAGTATTTT; cdr3_aa: CSGTSGGTDTQYF
d_call: NA; j_call: TRBJ1-5; v_call: TRBV19; clone_size: few; cdr3_length: 14; cdr3_nt: TGTGCCAGTAGTACCATTCGACCTGGTCAGCCCCAGCATTTT; cdr3_aa: CASSTIRPGQPQHF